These 32 T cell receptor beta chains originate from one sample sequenced in a study of control samples from healthy donors and cancer patients. Repertoires were generated with immunoSEQ multiplex PCR, while TCRdb's copy carries only in-frame clones and drops some. Of about 100,000 clones in the sample, around four fifths were seen once. Sample: blood. These receptors all come from a man aged 18 to 30 in good health.

The chain recombines TRBV3-1 (or the pseudogene TRBV3-2) with TRBJ1-1, with D possibly TRBD1 on 6 matching bases. The CDR3 totals 18 residues. Trimming shortened V by 1 base and J by 0 bases, and 18 bases separated the two germline ends. Germline CDR1 reads LGHDT; CDR2 reads YNNKEL (reference sequence). The CDR3 region has the DNA TGTGCCAGCAGCCAAGCCTACAGGGAAGCAGGGCTGAACACTGAAGCTTTCTTT. It codes for CASSQAYREAGLNTEAFF.

Remarks on this clone: The sample carries other DNA sequences with the same CDR3. The gene calls are TRBV6-1 and TRBJ2-5, with 10 bases identical to TRBD1. The CDR3 length is 18 residues. Germline-derived CDR1 and CDR2 are MNHNS and SASEGT. V was clipped by 2 bases and J by 5 bases; unmatched bases: 14. CDR3 sequence reads: CASSERSRGTGASETQYF. The CDR3, as DNA: TGTGCCAGCAGTGAAAGAAGCCGCGGGACAGGGGCTTCGGAGACCCAGTACTTC.

The rearrangement links TRBV5-1 to TRBJ1-6; 7 bases are a match to TRBD1. Trimming took 4 bases from V and 0 from J; bases not matched to a gene: 13. Germline V gene sequence: CDR1 SGHRS, CDR2 YFSETQ. The CDR3 is 19 residues long. For the CDR3, the DNA is TGCGCCAGCAGCGGAGGGGGCTCAGGCGGTGGCTCCTATAATTCACCCCTCCACTTT. Its translation: CASSGGGSGGGSYNSPLHF.

This chain links TRBV29-1 with TRBJ2-3; unclear D gene. V lost 5 bases, J lost 2 bases, and 17 bases lay in between. Per the germline V gene, CDR1 is SQVTM and CDR2 is ANQGSEA. This CDR3 has 15 amino acids. CDR3 protein: CSVPSSVTATDTQYF. In DNA form, the CDR3 reads TGCAGCGTTCCCTCCAGCGTGACTGCCACAGATACGCAGTATTTT.

The J gene is TRBJ2-7, the V gene TRBV4-1, with 7 bases aligning to TRBD1. From germline, CDR1 is MGHRA and CDR2 YSYEKL. CDR3 length: 14 residues. V lost 8 bases and J lost 0; bases outside the gene matches: 7. The CDR3 nucleotides are TGCGCCAGCGGGACAGTGACGGGCTCCTACGAGCAGTACTTC. Translation: CASGTVTGSYEQYF.

The chain links TRBV18 to TRBJ2-3, with D tentatively TRBD2 (7 bases). The V gene's germline CDR1 is KGHSH and CDR2 LQKENI. The V end lost 3 bases, the J end lost 3 bases, and 13 bases lay between the germline ends. CDR3 length equals 15 residues. This CDR3 reads CASSPSRGATDTQYF. The CDR3 DNA follows: TGTGCCAGCTCACCGTCCCGGGGGGCGACAGATACGCAGTATTTT.

In its sample, this clone was seen a few times. The gene calls are TRBV6-5 and TRBJ2-1, with a tentative D call TRBD1 (5 bases). The CDR3 runs to 15 residues. Trimming left V 3 bases short and J 9 bases short, with 18 bases between. Germline V lookup: CDR1 MNHEY, CDR2 SVGAGI. The CDR3 loop reads CASSYQGVYVCEQFF. The CDR3 coding sequence is TGTGCCAGCAGTTATCAAGGGGTATATGTTTGTGAGCAGTTCTTC.

V is TRBV7-2 and J is TRBJ1-2; tentatively, D is TRBD1 (5 bases). V lost 1 base and J lost 6, with 12 bases in between. Germline CDR1 reads SGHTA; CDR2 reads FQGNSA. This CDR3 has 14 amino acids. The CDR3 DNA follows: TGTGCCAGCAGCTTAGGGGGGAGAGAGAATGGCTACACCTTC. Translation: CASSLGGRENGYTF.

The chain employs TRBV3-1 (or the pseudogene TRBV3-2) and TRBJ1-1; D is uncertain. Between the trimmed V and J ends, which lost 5 bases and 0 bases, there was a span of 10 bases. CDR3 length: 14 residues. CDR1 is LGHDT and CDR2 is YNNKEL in the germline V gene (reference sequence). CDR3 in DNA: TGTGCCAGCAGCAGGACGAGCATGAACACTGAAGCTTTCTTT. Amino acids: CASSRTSMNTEAFF.

The chain combines TRBV9 with TRBJ1-2; D gene ambiguous. V lost 0 bases and J lost 1, with 1 base in between. CDR1 is SGDLS, CDR2 YYNGEE, per germline. The CDR3 runs to 12 residues. Here the CDR3 reads CASSVVNYGYTF. CDR3 nucleotide sequence: TGTGCCAGCAGCGTAGTTAACTATGGCTACACCTTC.

The rearrangement links TRBV7-2 to TRBJ1-1, with a tentative D call TRBD1 (5 bases). This CDR3 has 16 amino acids. V dropped 1 base and J dropped 1 base, with 13 bases sitting between them. Looked up from germline, CDR1 is SGHTA and CDR2 is FQGNSA. CDR3 nucleotides: TGTGCCAGCAGCTTAGTGCAGGGCCCTGGGAACACTGAAGCTTTCTTT. Translation: CASSLVQGPGNTEAFF.

V usage is TRBV30 and J usage is TRBJ1-5, with a weak D call TRBD1 (6 bases). V was shortened by 1 base and J by 6 bases, with 16 bases between the two germline ends. Germline CDR1 and CDR2: GTSNPN and SVGIG (reference sequence). The CDR3 covers 15 residues. The CDR3 DNA follows: TGTGCCTGGAGTGACGGGTCGGGGGCCAGTCAGCCCCAGCATTTT. Translation: CAWSDGSGASQPQHF.

The DNA of the CDR3 is TGTGCCTGCGCCGGACAGTTGACCTCCTATAATTCACCCCTCCACTTT. It encodes CACAGQLTSYNSPLHF. The V gene is TRBV30, the J gene TRBJ1-6, with D maybe TRBD1 (6 bases). Germline CDR1 reads GTSNPN; CDR2 reads SVGIG (reference sequence). Trimming removed 6 bases from V and 0 bases from J, with 15 bases in between. The CDR3 runs to 16 residues. The whole variable domain, remainder taken from reference TRBV30 and TRBJ1-6, is SQTIHQWPATLVQPVGSPLSLECTVEGTSNPNLYWYRQAAGRGLQLLFYSVGIGQISSEVPQNLSASRPQDRQFILSSKKLLLSDSGFYLCACAGQLTSYNSPLHFGNGTRLTVT.

This chain connects TRBV9 to TRBJ1-1; D gene unclear. Germline V lookup: CDR1 SGDLS, CDR2 YYNGEE. The CDR3 consists of 13 residues. With 0 bases removed from V and 6 bases from J, the gap between germline ends came to 9 bases. The CDR3 sequence is CASSVEPAAEAFF. The CDR3 DNA is TGTGCCAGCAGCGTAGAACCCGCTGCTGAAGCTTTCTTT.

The V and J genes are TRBV6-1 and TRBJ2-7; maybe TRBD1 (5 bases). The germline V gene encodes CDR1 MNHNS and CDR2 SASEGT. Trimming shortened V by 3 bases and J by 6 bases, and 12 bases separated the two germline ends. This CDR3 comprises 13 residues. CDR3 loop: CASSDWGHSEQYF. CDR3 sequence (DNA): TGTGCCAGCAGTGATTGGGGCCACAGCGAGCAGTACTTC.

The chain uses TRBV2 and TRBJ1-1; 9 positions match TRBD1. The V segment lost 11 bases and the J segment 6 bases; nucleotides outside the gene matches: 10. The germline V gene encodes CDR1 SNHLY and CDR2 FYNNEI. The CDR3 sequence is 13 residues long. The CDR3 sequence: CAGGQGRRAEAFF. The CDR3 nucleotides are TGTGCCGGAGGACAGGGGAGGAGAGCTGAAGCTTTCTTT.

The gene calls are TRBV5-1 and TRBJ2-1, with 10 nucleotides matching TRBD1. V lost 4 bases, J lost 8 bases, and 12 bases stayed unmatched. Germline V lookup: CDR1 SGHRS, CDR2 YFSETQ. This CDR3 is 16 amino acids long. This CDR3 is CASSPTPGQGRHEQFF. Here the CDR3 DNA reads TGCGCCAGCAGCCCAACTCCGGGACAGGGGAGGCATGAGCAGTTCTTC.

This clone came up a few times. The chain joins TRBV2 to TRBJ2-3; TRBD2 matches at 8 bases. In germline, CDR1 is SNHLY, CDR2 FYNNEI. V dropped 9 bases and J dropped 4; count of bases not matched to a gene: 9. This CDR3 is 14 amino acids long. The CDR3 coding sequence is TGTGCCAGATGGACTAGCCCGCAATCAGATACGCAGTATTTT. It translates to CARWTSPQSDTQYF.

The genes are TRBV29-1 and TRBJ1-2; D gene unclear. Germline V lookup: CDR1 SQVTM, CDR2 ANQGSEA. V shed 5 bases and J shed 4 bases, with 11 bases lying between them. There are 12 residues in the CDR3. The DNA for the CDR3 is TGCAGCGTTAAGAGGGAAAGCTATGGCTACACCTTC. It specifies CSVKRESYGYTF. Full variable domain (remainder filled in from reference TRBV29-1 and TRBJ1-2): SAVISQKPSRDICQRGTSLTIQCQVDSQVTMMFWYRQQPGQSLTLIATANQGSEATYESGFVIDKFPISRPNLTFSTLTVSNMSPEDSSIYLCSVKRESYGYTFGSGTRLTVV.

The chain carries TRBV5-1 and TRBJ2-1; D tentatively fits TRBD1 or TRBD2 (5 bases each). The CDR3 contains 15 residues. The ends were cut back, 3 bases at V and 4 bases at J, with 14 bases in the middle. Germline-derived CDR1 and CDR2 are SGHRS and YFSETQ. The CDR3 sequence is CASSSERGRYNEQFF. The CDR3 nucleotides are TGCGCCAGCAGCTCGGAAAGGGGACGGTACAATGAGCAGTTCTTC.

This clone was seen a few times. The chain recombines TRBV6-5 with TRBJ1-6; D gene uncertain. V dropped 5 bases and J dropped 5 bases, with 13 bases sitting between them. Germline V gives CDR1 MNHEY, CDR2 SVGAGI. The CDR3 runs to 15 residues. As DNA, the CDR3 is TGTGCCAGCAGTCCAACCGCTGTCAATAATTCACCCCTCCACTTT. It codes for CASSPTAVNNSPLHF.

The chain carries TRBV5-6 and TRBJ1-3, with 7 nucleotides matching TRBD1. The germline V gene has CDR1 SGHDT and CDR2 YYEEEE. The CDR3 consists of 17 residues. V was clipped by 0 bases and J by 4 bases; unmatched bases: 10. CDR3 region: CASSLGGQSPSGNTIYF. The CDR3, as DNA: TGTGCCAGCAGCTTGGGGGGACAGTCCCCTTCGGGAAACACCATATATTTT.

This chain uses TRBV7-2 with TRBJ2-3; D not certain. This CDR3 spans 17 amino acids. The germline V gene has CDR1 SGHTA and CDR2 FQGNSA. V gave up 0 bases and J gave up 4 bases, with 17 bases separating them. The CDR3 region is CASSLARGPSTPDTQYF. The CDR3 DNA is TGTGCCAGCAGCTTAGCCCGAGGACCCTCCACCCCAGATACGCAGTATTTT.

CDR3 loop: CASSPGQYNSPLHF. In DNA form, the CDR3 reads TGTGCCAGTTCGCCGGGACAGTATAATTCACCCCTCCACTTT. The chain employs TRBV19 and TRBJ1-6; 7 bases match TRBD1. Trimming cost V 8 bases and J 4 bases; bases outside gene matches: 5. The CDR3 covers 14 residues. CDR1 LNHDA and CDR2 SQIVND come from the germline V gene (reference sequence).

To note about this clone: Germline is not matched at one junction end, which may reflect a read error. V is TRBV2 and J is TRBJ1-2; D unresolved. Germline CDR1 reads SNHLY; CDR2 reads FYNNEI. This CDR3 region has 16 residues. This chain's CDR3 is CASNEESGRALYGYTF. CDR3 DNA sequence: TGTGCCAGCAATGAAGAATCAGGACGGGCCCTCTATGGCTACACCTTC.

V is TRBV5-6 and J is TRBJ1-2; the D is unclear. The V gene lost 6 bases and the J gene lost 3 bases, with 24 bases spanning the gap. CDR3 length: 17 residues. The V gene's germline CDR1 is SGHDT and CDR2 YYEEEE. The CDR3 nucleotides are TGTGCCAGCATAGACGGGCCCGACATTTACGGCTACTATGGCTACACCTTC. Protein sequence: CASIDGPDIYGYYGYTF.

This clone came up once. The J gene is TRBJ1-5, the V gene TRBV27; possibly TRBD1 for D (5 bases). The ends were cut back, 1 base at V and 1 base at J, with 8 bases in the middle. Germline values: CDR1 MNHEY, CDR2 SMNVEV (reference sequence). The CDR3 loop spans 15 amino acids. CDR3 nucleotides: TGTGCCAGCAGTTTATTCCGGGGGAGCAATCAGCCCCAGCATTTT. Protein sequence: CASSLFRGSNQPQHF.

The chain has TRBV19 and TRBJ2-5; TRBD1 aligns across 7 bases. CDR3 size: 14 residues. V dropped 6 bases and J dropped 4; count of bases not matched to a gene: 8. CDR1 and CDR2 (germline): LNHDA, SQIVND (reference sequence). This CDR3 reads CASSTRDRRETQYF. In DNA form, the CDR3 reads TGTGCCAGTAGCACCCGGGACAGAAGAGAGACCCAGTACTTC.

V and J are TRBV15 and TRBJ1-5; D gene uncertain. The V and J ends lost 5 bases and 2 bases respectively, with 13 bases between them. The CDR3 has 15 amino acids. CDR1 is LNHNV and CDR2 is YYDKDF in the germline V gene (reference sequence). CDR3: CATSPARVGNQPQHF. In DNA form, the CDR3 reads TGTGCCACCAGCCCGGCCCGGGTGGGCAATCAGCCCCAGCATTTT.

This rearrangement joins TRBV2 to TRBJ1-4; possibly TRBD1 for D (6 bases). Germline V gene sequence: CDR1 SNHLY, CDR2 FYNNEI. The ends were cut back, 6 bases at V and 5 bases at J, with 13 bases in the middle. The CDR3 covers 14 residues. The CDR3 is CASRPGTRNEKLFF. The DNA for the CDR3 is TGTGCCAGCAGACCCGGGACACGCAATGAAAAACTGTTTTTT.

The chain employs TRBV20-1 and TRBJ2-1, with D perhaps TRBD1 (6 bases). Germline assignment: CDR1 DFQATT and CDR2 SNEGSKA (reference sequence). This CDR3 comprises 11 residues. V dropped 2 bases and J dropped 8 bases, with 7 bases sitting between them. The chain's CDR3 is CSARQGHEQFF. The CDR3 DNA reads TGCAGTGCTAGACAGGGGCATGAGCAGTTCTTC.

This clone was counted a few times. This CDR3 is CASSVGIDYGYTF. The DNA for the CDR3 is TGTGCCAGCAGCGTAGGGATCGACTATGGCTACACCTTC. The rearrangement links TRBV7-9 to TRBJ1-2; D is unclear. Germline assignment: CDR1 SEHNR and CDR2 FQNEAQ (reference sequence). This CDR3 comprises 13 residues. V lost 5 bases and J lost 3, with 10 bases in between.